Below are 26 T cell receptor beta chains sequenced from a single sample in a study of molecular identifiers for immune sequencing clone quantification. TCRdb reprocessed the PCR reads via MiXCR and lists one record per CDR3 protein. The table lists approximately 680,000 distinct CDR3 sequences, 25% of them singletons. The material sequenced was naive CD8+ T cells from blood, with Jurkat cell RNA spiked in. Subset described: FACS-sorted CD8+CD4-CCR7+CD45RA+ naive T cells. The source is a human donor in good health. Some libraries in this study had Jurkat cell RNA spiked in.

Turning to this clonotype: Germline is not matched at one junction end, which may reflect a read error. The V and J genes are TRBV6-2 or TRBV6-3 and TRBJ1-1, with 11 nucleotides matching TRBD1. CDR1 MNHEY and CDR2 SVGEGT come from the germline V gene. CDR3 length: 16 amino acids. CDR3 sequence (DNA): TGTGGCAGCAGTTACTATCGCGGGACAGGGGGCACTGAAGCTTTCTTT. It is translated as CGSSYYRGTGGTEAFF.

Many counts were recorded for this clonotype. The V and J genes are TRBV7-2 and TRBJ1-1; maybe TRBD1 (6 bases). This CDR3 region has 14 residues. The V gene lost 6 bases and the J gene lost 1 base, with 12 bases spanning the gap. CDR1 and CDR2 (germline): SGHTA, FQGNSA. DNA for the CDR3: TGTGCCAGCAGGACACAGGGAACGAACACTGAAGCTTTCTTT. Protein sequence: CASRTQGTNTEAFF.

This clonotype was detected only a few times. This chain links TRBV19 with TRBJ2-7; possible D gene TRBD1, 6 bases. V was trimmed by 0 bases and J by 6 bases, leaving 9 bases between them. The CDR3 is 13 amino acids. Germline V lookup: CDR1 LNHDA, CDR2 SQIVND (reference sequence). In DNA, the CDR3 is TGTGCCAGTAGTATAGACAGGGGCGGCGAGCAGTACTTC. Translated: CASSIDRGGEQYF. The full variable domain, completed using reference TRBV19 and TRBJ2-7, is DGGITQSPKYLFRKEGQNVTLSCEQNLNHDAMYWYRQDPGQGLRLIYYSQIVNDFQKGDIAEGYSVSREKKESFPLTVTSAQKNPTAFYLCASSIDRGGEQYFGPGTRLTVT.

This clonotype was observed at least ten times. The V call is TRBV29-1, the J call TRBJ2-3, with 7 bases lining up with TRBD2. Germline loops: CDR1 SQVTM, CDR2 ANQGSEA. J was trimmed by 4 bases and V by 4 bases; bases with no gene match: 8. This CDR3 spans 14 amino acids. CDR3 coding DNA: TGCAGCGTTGTTCTCGCGGGAGAGTCAGATACGCAGTATTTT. Amino acid sequence: CSVVLAGESDTQYF.

This clonotype has a count of ten or more. The CDR3 DNA is TGTGCCATGGGACAGGATTTCATTAACTATGGCTACACCTTC. Its protein is CAMGQDFINYGYTF. V usage is TRBV5-4 and J usage is TRBJ1-2; 8 bases agree with TRBD1. The V gene end was trimmed by 9 bases and the J gene end by 1 base; junction bases not matched to a gene: 8. Germline V gene sequence: CDR1 SGHNT, CDR2 YYREEE (reference sequence). This CDR3 is built from 14 residues.

To note about this clonotype: A much larger clone lies a single base off, so this may be a read error. J is TRBJ1-1 and V is TRBV5-3, with D maybe TRBD1 (5 bases). TRBV5-3 is an ORF; its function is uncertain. The CDR3 runs 14 residues. CDR3 bases: TGTGCCAGCAGCTTGCGGGAACAGGACACTGAAGCTTTCTTT. Translation: CASSLREQDTEAFF.

The chain combines TRBV19 with TRBJ2-1; TRBD1 matches at 7 bases. The CDR3 extends over 15 amino acids. The V gene end was trimmed by 1 base and the J gene end by 6 bases; junction bases not matched to a gene: 6. Germline CDR1 reads LNHDA; CDR2 reads SQIVND (reference sequence). The CDR3 protein is CASSIGYRGINEQFF. The CDR3 DNA follows: TGTGCCAGTAGTATAGGGTACAGGGGCATCAATGAGCAGTTCTTC.

This clonotype was counted at least ten times. This rearrangement joins TRBV29-1 to TRBJ2-2; tentatively, D is TRBD1 (5 bases). CDR1 is SQVTM, CDR2 ANQGSEA, per germline. This CDR3 region has 12 residues. Trimming pared 3 bases from V and 4 bases from J, leaving 6 bases between. The CDR3 sequence is CSVEDTTGELFF. The CDR3 nucleotides read TGCAGCGTTGAGGACACCACCGGGGAGCTGTTTTTT.

This clonotype was counted at least ten times. The rearrangement joins TRBV14 to TRBJ2-5; weak D call: TRBD2 (5 bases). Germline CDR1 reads SGHDN; CDR2 reads FVKESK. The CDR3 contains 15 residues. V shed 9 bases and J shed 7 bases, with 24 bases lying between them. CDR3 amino acids: CARFLTTSTIRTQYF. The CDR3 bases are TGTGCCAGGTTTTTGACTACGTCGACGATAAGGACCCAGTACTTC.

This clonotype showed up many times. The V and J genes are TRBV30 and TRBJ2-3; 11 nucleotides agree with TRBD1. CDR1 and CDR2 from the germline V gene are GTSNPN and SVGIG (reference sequence). This CDR3 is 14 amino acids long. The J segment lost 3 bases and the V segment lost 5 bases, leaving 4 bases of the junction unmatched. The CDR3, as DNA: TGTGCCTGGGGGACAGGGGGTACGACAGATACGCAGTATTTT. It specifies CAWGTGGTTDTQYF.

This clonotype occurred a few times. The genes are TRBV4-2 and TRBJ1-4; D not certain. The CDR3 extends over 16 amino acids. V lost 0 bases and J 7 bases, leaving 15 bases between the germline ends. In germline, CDR1 is LGHNA, CDR2 YNFKEQ. CDR3 in DNA: TGTGCCAGCAGCCAAGAGGCACATGGTCGGGGTGAAAAACTGTTTTTT. Its protein is CASSQEAHGRGEKLFF.

Only a few counts were recorded for this clonotype. The chain has TRBV11-2 and TRBJ2-1; possible D gene TRBD2, 5 bases. Germline CDR1 and CDR2: SGHAT and FQNNGV. This CDR3 contains 13 residues. V gave up 4 bases and J gave up 5 bases, with 9 bases separating them. As DNA, the CDR3 is TGTGCCAGCAGCTCCGAACTAGACAATGAGCAGTTCTTC. Amino acids: CASSSELDNEQFF.

The rearrangement joins TRBV14 to TRBJ2-3; TRBD2 aligns across 9 bases. The CDR3 loop spans 16 amino acids. Trimming removed 3 bases from V and 4 bases from J; junction bases left unmatched: 8. CDR1 and CDR2 (germline): SGHDN, FVKESK. The CDR3 is CASSHLAGSGADTQYF. In nucleotides, the CDR3 is TGTGCCAGCAGCCACCTAGCGGGATCGGGGGCAGATACGCAGTATTTT.

This clonotype was detected a few times. The genes are TRBV29-1 and TRBJ2-1; 11 bases align to TRBD2. The V gene end was trimmed by 6 bases and the J gene end by 7 bases; junction bases not matched to a gene: 5. The V gene's germline CDR1 is SQVTM and CDR2 ANQGSEA. CDR3 length: 13 residues. The CDR3 sequence: CSVTSGSENEQFF. CDR3 nucleotides: TGCAGCGTCACTAGCGGGAGTGAGAATGAGCAGTTCTTC.

The rearrangement joins TRBV15 to TRBJ2-7, with 9 positions matching TRBD2. This CDR3 is 17 amino acids long. The J segment lost 3 bases and the V segment lost 0 bases, leaving 9 bases of the junction unmatched. Germline V gene lookup returns CDR1 LNHNV and CDR2 YYDKDF (reference sequence). CDR3 in DNA: TGTGCCACCAGCAGAGATTTGTATGCGGGAGGGTTCTACGAGCAGTACTTC. Encoded protein: CATSRDLYAGGFYEQYF.

As for this clonotype: Given the absence of the conserved phenylalanine or tryptophan at the CDR3 end, a read error is likely. In DNA, the CDR3 is TGTGCCAGCAGCCAGGGACCTGGGGCCAACGTCCTGACTCTC. It specifies CASSQGPGANVLTL. V is TRBV3-1 and J is TRBJ2-6; either TRBD1 or TRBD2 may supply D (5 bases each). This CDR3 region has 14 residues. Germline CDR1 reads LGHDT; CDR2 reads YNNKEL (reference sequence). V lost 3 bases and J lost 2, with 5 bases in between.

The rearrangement links TRBV9 to TRBJ1-6; TRBD1 might be the D (5 bases). V shed 4 bases and J shed 8 bases, with 22 bases lying between them. The CDR3 has 17 residues. Germline CDR1 SGDLS, CDR2 YYNGEE. In DNA form, the CDR3 reads TGTGCCAGCAGCAAAGACCATACAGGAAATGTGTATTCACCCCTCCACTTT. Translation gives CASSKDHTGNVYSPLHF.

In regard to this clonotype: As the CDR3 is not closed by the conserved phenylalanine or tryptophan, this likely results from a read error. The chain joins TRBV19 to TRBJ2-3; possibly TRBD2 for D (7 bases). Germline CDR1 is LNHDA and CDR2 is SQIVND (reference sequence). V was clipped by 3 bases and J by 5 bases, with 24 bases between them. This CDR3 has 18 amino acids. The CDR3 DNA follows: TGTGCCAGTAGTATGGGAACCCCACGGGCGGGGGCGAAAGATACGCAGTATTCT. Translation gives CASSMGTPRAGAKDTQYS.

This clonotype was counted only a few times. J is TRBJ1-1 and V is TRBV6-1; D gene ambiguous. This CDR3 has 13 residues. From germline, CDR1 is MNHNS and CDR2 SASEGT. V lost 1 base and J lost 1, with 4 bases in between. The CDR3 DNA reads TGTGCCAGCAGTGAAGTTTGGAACACTGAAGCTTTCTTT. Translated, it gives CASSEVWNTEAFF.

On this clonotype itself: This clone may be a read error of a much larger clone one base away. J is TRBJ2-5 and V is TRBV27; no clear D. Trimming pared 2 bases from V and 3 bases from J, leaving 13 bases between. This CDR3 region has 15 residues. Germline V gene sequence: CDR1 MNHEY, CDR2 SMNVEV (reference sequence). CDR3 bases: TGTGCCAGCAGTTTAGTTTCTGGGTTCAAAGAGACCCAGTACTTC. This codes for CASSLVSGFKETQYF.

This clonotype has just a few counts. The chain employs TRBV27 and TRBJ2-7, with D perhaps matching TRBD1 (6 bases). V lost 4 bases to trimming and J lost 0 bases, with 13 bases between them. The CDR3 runs 15 residues. The V gene's germline CDR1 is MNHEY and CDR2 SMNVEV (reference sequence). CDR3 bases: TGTGCCAGCAGTTCCCGCACAGGGAGCTCCTACGAGCAGTACTTC. Amino acids: CASSSRTGSSYEQYF.

Many counts were recorded for this clonotype. The rearrangement uses TRBV4-3 and TRBJ2-6; TRBD1 might be the D (5 bases). From germline, CDR1 is LGHNA and CDR2 YSLEER. This CDR3 contains 19 residues. V was trimmed by 0 bases and J by 2 bases, leaving 17 bases between them. The CDR3 loop reads CASSQEMAGSLAGANVLTF. The CDR3, as DNA: TGCGCCAGCAGCCAAGAGATGGCAGGGTCCCTTGCTGGGGCCAACGTCCTGACTTTC.

This clonotype was seen at least ten times. CDR3 sequence (DNA): TGTGCCAGCAGCGATCCGAACACCGGGGAGCTGTTTTTT. This translates into CASSDPNTGELFF. This rearrangement joins TRBV9 to TRBJ2-2; D not resolved. Germline CDR1 and CDR2: SGDLS and YYNGEE. The CDR3 is made up of 13 amino acids. Trimming left V 3 bases short and J 0 bases short, with 3 bases between.

Notes on this clonotype: The junction departs from the called germline gene at one end, perhaps through a read error. The chain couples TRBV9 to TRBJ2-5; D is undetermined. Germline V gives CDR1 SGDLS, CDR2 YYNGEE. This CDR3 contains 13 residues. DNA for the CDR3: TGTGCCAGCAGCGTAGTTGTCCAAGAGCCCCAGTACTTC. Its translation: CASSVVVQEPQYF.

This clonotype has ten or more counts. The rearrangement joins TRBV28 to TRBJ2-7; D is perhaps TRBD1 (6 bases). The CDR3 sequence is 14 residues long. In germline, CDR1 is MDHEN, CDR2 SYDVKM. V lost 4 bases and J lost 12, with 22 bases in between. The CDR3 here is CASSSRDTSTSMYF. DNA of the CDR3: TGTGCCAGCAGTTCCCGGGACACGTCCACGAGTATGTACTTC.

This clonotype has at least ten counts. The chain recombines TRBV5-1 with TRBJ2-7; tentatively, D is TRBD2 (5 bases). The germline V gene has CDR1 SGHRS and CDR2 YFSETQ. The V end was cut by 4 bases, the J end by 2 bases, with 16 bases between. This CDR3 region has 15 residues. The CDR3 region is CASSPEDWNTYEQYF. Here the CDR3 DNA reads TGCGCCAGCAGCCCGGAGGACTGGAACACCTACGAGCAGTACTTC.